This T cell receptor (beta chain) is from a study of T cell responses to AZD1222 COVID-19 vaccine. Study details: Second-dose intervals of approximately 4 or approximately 12 weeks were pooled. Study-level points and caveats: Spike-specific TCR breadth and depth rose after two AZD1222 doses. The number of AZD1222 recipients seropositive at baseline was only 5 to 7. Reportedly, nearly half of unique spike TCRs recognized epitopes outside B.1.351/B.1.1.7 mutations.

CDR1 and CDR2 (germline): SQVTM, ANQGSEA. The V end lost 4 bases, the J end lost 4 bases, and 10 bases lay between the germline ends. This CDR3 region has 12 residues. Profiling relied on immunoSEQ multiplex PCR, and the TCRdb table lists in-frame clones only, not all of them. The sample lists 95,000 to 110,000 clones; around 91% were seen once. Points on this clone: Its antigen is currently unknown.

The chain employs TRBV29-1 and TRBJ1-2; D perhaps matches TRBD1 (6 bases). Source: peripheral blood, taken on day 0 of AZD1222 vaccination. The TCR originated in an adult in good health. The chain's CDR3 is CSVVGGGYGYTF. CDR3 in DNA: TGCAGCGTTGTTGGGGGCGGCTATGGCTACACCTTC.